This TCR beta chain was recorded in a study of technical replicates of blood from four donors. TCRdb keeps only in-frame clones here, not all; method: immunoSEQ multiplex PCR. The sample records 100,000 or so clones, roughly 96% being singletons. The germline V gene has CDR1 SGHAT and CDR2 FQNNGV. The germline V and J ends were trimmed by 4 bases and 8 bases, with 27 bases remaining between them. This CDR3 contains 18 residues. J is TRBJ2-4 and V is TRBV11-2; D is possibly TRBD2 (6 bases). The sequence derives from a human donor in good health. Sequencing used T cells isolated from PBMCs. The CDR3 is CASSSYRDLRVPPHIQYF. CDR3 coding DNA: TGTGCCAGCAGCTCCTACCGGGACTTAAGAGTCCCTCCCCACATTCAGTACTTC.